This T cell receptor beta chain was profiled in a study of shared clonotypes between healthy human individuals. Turning to the study itself: The donors, a couple of women and a few men, were aged 18 to 49.

As regards this clone: Its matching antigen is unknown.

Findings and caveats of the study: Sorted-subset sequencing, rarefaction showed, was incomplete despite large depth. When compared with the clonotypes that were shared by all four sorted-subset donors, the non-shared clonotypes turned out to have lower generation probabilities. It was the few donors that limited the genetic and exposure-history diversity represented.

Germline-derived CDR1 and CDR2 are MDHEN and SYDVKM. This CDR3 comprises 14 residues. V lost 3 bases and J lost 3; bases outside the gene matches: 5. Repertoires were generated with immunoSEQ multiplex PCR, while TCRdb's copy carries only in-frame clones and drops some. This sample has around 1.5 million clones, with roughly 98% found just once. The TCR sequence derives from a man aged 30-40 years in good health. Sequences were obtained from naive CD4+ T cells sorted from blood. Subset noted: CD45RA+ positively selected. V gene TRBV28 combines with J gene TRBJ2-7, with 7 positions matching TRBD2. CDR3: CASSFPASGYEQYF. The DNA of the CDR3 is TGTGCCAGCAGTTTCCCGGCTAGCGGCTACGAGCAGTACTTC.